This is a list of T cell receptor beta chains from one sample in a study of T cells after yellow fever vaccination. TCRdb reanalysed the 5' RACE reads using MiXCR and keeps one entry per CDR3 protein. This repertoire shows some 300,000 distinct CDR3 sequences, roughly 7.5% found once; its top ten account for 15% to 20%. The sample here was PBMCs, taken about 49 days after the first yellow fever vaccination. These receptors originate from a man aged 18 to 29 who received the YFV17D yellow fever vaccine. Each CDR3 is given without its conserved first and last residue. Fields, in order: V gene, J gene, clone size, CDR3 protein. A clone size is listed for some rows: how often the clone was seen (once, few, many), or a class if it is expanded.

>TRBV6-5|TRBJ1-1|many
ASSYSQTRGSVTEAF
>TRBV29-1|TRBJ2-5|NA
SVEPEPWETQY
>TRBV5-1|TRBJ2-3|few
ASSLAWDSQGDTQY
>TRBV9|TRBJ2-1|few
ASSVGGNNEQF
>TRBV2|TRBJ2-1|few
ASSGMPYNEQF
>TRBV11-2|TRBJ2-3|few
ASSFRGQSYTDTQY
>TRBV4-3|TRBJ2-1|many
ASSPGTASYNEQF
>TRBV6-1|TRBJ2-7|few
ASSAPGGTTRRQY
>TRBV7-2|TRBJ2-3|NA
ASSIQGATGTDTQY
>TRBV7-2|TRBJ1-1|many
ASSIKGGRGEGAF
>TRBV10-1|TRBJ1-5|NA
ASSESGIQPQH
>TRBV7-2|TRBJ2-3|NA
ASSLEPPGDTQY
>TRBV20-1|TRBJ1-2|NA
SARLPTAYYGYT
>TRBV4-3|TRBJ2-3|NA
ASSPGTSGPESTDTQY
>TRBV4-3|TRBJ2-3|NA
ASSPQRSGTDTQY
>TRBV18|TRBJ1-5|NA
ASSPRPVEGQPQH
>TRBV4-3|TRBJ1-4|NA
ASSQDPPKEKLF
>TRBV18|TRBJ1-1|NA
ASSPPWGGSGEAF
>TRBV5-6|TRBJ2-2|NA
ASSTYYRGTGELF
>TRBV24-1|TRBJ2-4|few
ATSDLIPLAKNIQY
>TRBV7-6|TRBJ2-2|NA
ASSLENRGVTGELF
>TRBV12-3/TRBV12-4|TRBJ2-1|many
ASSFTEQF
>TRBV7-2|TRBJ2-5|NA
ASSVQGLALETQY
>TRBV10-3|TRBJ2-5|many
AIRGDRSGETQY
>TRBV6-1|TRBJ2-1|few
ASSLSTSYNEQF
>TRBV5-1|TRBJ2-7|few
ASSAWNYEQY
>TRBV28|TRBJ1-5|many
ASNRYGNQPQH
>TRBV20-1|TRBJ1-4|few
SARDRGTEKLF
>TRBV6-2/TRBV6-3|TRBJ2-5|few
ASIAGLAGDKYQETQY
>TRBV20-1|TRBJ2-5|few
SARDPRGGYVKETQY
>TRBV7-8|TRBJ2-2|NA
ASSLPTRQGNTGELF
>TRBV29-1|TRBJ2-5|many
SVEGTQETQY
>TRBV5-1|TRBJ2-2|NA
ASSPAANTGELF
>TRBV11-2|TRBJ2-5|NA
ASSLWSGRDQY
>TRBV7-9|TRBJ2-7|NA
ASSLAAANYELY
>TRBV19|TRBJ2-7|few
ATRLADQTYEQY
>TRBV7-9|TRBJ1-3|few
ASSSMGAASGNTIY
>TRBV10-3|TRBJ1-1|few
ASTSTNTEAF
>TRBV19|TRBJ2-1|NA
ASSLQGINEQF
>TRBV20-1|TRBJ2-1|few
SASPWGGAYNEQF
>TRBV5-1|TRBJ2-6|NA
ASSLASMGSGANVLT
>TRBV4-3|TRBJ2-2|NA
ASSQEGPSAANTGELF
>TRBV3-1|TRBJ2-7|NA
ASSQARLNSEQY
>TRBV18|TRBJ2-1|NA
ASSPLQGYNEQF
>TRBV6-2/TRBV6-3|TRBJ2-5|few
ASSYGLAGSQETQY
>TRBV29-1|TRBJ2-2|NA
SVTDPNTGELF
>TRBV20-1|TRBJ2-1|few
SAHRYLVTGEPYNEQF
>TRBV7-2|TRBJ2-7|many
ASSVGTSDPYEQY
>TRBV7-2|TRBJ1-2|many
ASSPAEGYT
>TRBV15|TRBJ2-1|NA
ATSRGVEQF
>TRBV12-3/TRBV12-4|TRBJ2-1|NA
ASTRSGGAFNEQF
>TRBV7-9|TRBJ1-4|many
AIDDLNEKLF
>TRBV5-5|TRBJ1-3|few
ASSLDWQSGNTIY
>TRBV6-1|TRBJ2-3|NA
ASSPGTGIVRTDTQY
>TRBV20-1|TRBJ1-6|NA
SALDSPEGSPLH
>TRBV28|TRBJ2-2|few
ASSLYPFRRTNTGELF
>TRBV29-1|TRBJ1-1|few
SVEEIGGGYTEAF
>TRBV5-1|TRBJ1-1|few
ASSHGTGGTEAF
>TRBV5-4|TRBJ1-6|many
ASSLGQNSPLH